The rows below give T cell receptor beta chains drawn from one sample of a study of T-cell memory formation after mild COVID-19. Each CDR3 protein gets one entry after TCRdb re-called the 5' RACE reads with MiXCR. The sample consists of roughly 620,000 distinct CDR3 sequences, roughly 17% of them appearing once. The sample consisted of PBMCs or a T cell subset sorted from them (not recorded which). Every receptor here comes from an adult woman who had mild COVID-19 (a few samples of this study predate the infection). Cell type and time point are not known. CDR3s include the opening cysteine and the closing phenylalanine or tryptophan. Not all rows give a size; the values are once, few, many and, for expanded clones, a class.

>few|TRBV10-3
CAISGRGLDEQYF
>few|TRBV9
CASNGGDEQYF
>-|TRBV2
CASSEDAGYGYTF
>-|TRBV12-3/TRBV12-4
CASSPTTGFTGNTIYF
>few|TRBV7-9
CASSETGTGSTDTQYF
>-|TRBV27
CASSTYEAAGGEKLFF
>few|TRBV5-5
CASSQDRFGYEQYF
>-|TRBV6-5
CASRLTGTANSPLHF
>few|TRBV15
CATSRVRSGSSYEQYF
>few|TRBV3-1
CASRASGAERTQYF
>-|TRBV7-2
CASSLGIGPADEQYF
>-|TRBV5-1
CASSSDPRTSGGPDTQYF
>-|TRBV7-9
CASSLARGPQHF
>-|TRBV5-1
CASSVGAGGADTQYF
>few|TRBV5-5
CASSSTGGEQFF
>-|TRBV30
CAWSMNTHTDTQYF
>-|TRBV7-9
CASSLAAISYEQYF
>-|TRBV15
CATEGGFQETQYF
>-|TRBV7-2
CASSLEDTGGRRFF
>-|TRBV5-4
CASSSQTGVRANYGYTF
>-|TRBV12-3/TRBV12-4
CASSPGLEDTQYF
>few|TRBV15
CATSHNLGQPQHF
>-|TRBV5-1
CASSGTSGGPSNTGELFF